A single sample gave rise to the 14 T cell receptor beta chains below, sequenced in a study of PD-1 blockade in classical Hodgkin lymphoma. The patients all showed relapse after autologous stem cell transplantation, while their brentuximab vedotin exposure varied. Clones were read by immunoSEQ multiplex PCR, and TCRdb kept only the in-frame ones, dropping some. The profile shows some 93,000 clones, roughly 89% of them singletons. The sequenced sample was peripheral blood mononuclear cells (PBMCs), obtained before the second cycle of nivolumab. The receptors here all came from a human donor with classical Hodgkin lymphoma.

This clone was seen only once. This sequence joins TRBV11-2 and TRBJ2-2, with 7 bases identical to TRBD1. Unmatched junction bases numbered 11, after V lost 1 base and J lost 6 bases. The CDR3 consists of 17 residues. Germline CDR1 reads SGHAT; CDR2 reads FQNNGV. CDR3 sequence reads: CASSLVARQGWPGELFF. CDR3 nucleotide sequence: TGTGCCAGCAGCTTAGTAGCCCGACAGGGCTGGCCCGGGGAGCTGTTTTTT.

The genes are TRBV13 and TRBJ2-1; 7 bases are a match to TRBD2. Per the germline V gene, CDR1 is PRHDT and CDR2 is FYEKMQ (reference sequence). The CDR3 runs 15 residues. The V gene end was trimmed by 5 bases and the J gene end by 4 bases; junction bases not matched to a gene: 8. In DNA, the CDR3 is TGTGCCAGCAGCCTCTGGGGGGGAGGATACAATGAGCAGTTCTTC. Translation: CASSLWGGGYNEQFF.

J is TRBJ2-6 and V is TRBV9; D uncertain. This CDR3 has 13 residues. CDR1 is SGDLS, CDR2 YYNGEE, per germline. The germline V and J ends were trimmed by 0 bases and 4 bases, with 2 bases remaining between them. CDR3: CASSVAGANVLTF. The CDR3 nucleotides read TGTGCCAGCAGCGTAGCGGGGGCCAACGTCCTGACTTTC.

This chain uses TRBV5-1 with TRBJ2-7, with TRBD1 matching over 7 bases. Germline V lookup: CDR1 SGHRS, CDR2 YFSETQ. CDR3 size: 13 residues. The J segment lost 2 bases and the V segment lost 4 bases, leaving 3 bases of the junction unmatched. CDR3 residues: CASSRDRTYEQYF. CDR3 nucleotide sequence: TGCGCCAGCAGCAGGGACAGAACCTACGAGCAGTACTTC.

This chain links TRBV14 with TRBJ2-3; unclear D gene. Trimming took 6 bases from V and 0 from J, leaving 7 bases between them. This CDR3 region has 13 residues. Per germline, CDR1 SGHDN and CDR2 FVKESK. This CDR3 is CASRQLSTDTQYF. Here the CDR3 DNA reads TGTGCCAGCAGACAACTTAGCACAGATACGCAGTATTTT.

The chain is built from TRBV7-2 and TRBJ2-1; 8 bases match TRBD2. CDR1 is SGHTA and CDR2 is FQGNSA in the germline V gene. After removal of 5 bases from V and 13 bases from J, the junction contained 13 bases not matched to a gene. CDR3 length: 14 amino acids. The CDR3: CASSPGGASGPQFF. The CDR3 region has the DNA TGTGCCAGCAGCCCGGGGGGGGCTAGCGGGCCTCAGTTCTTC.

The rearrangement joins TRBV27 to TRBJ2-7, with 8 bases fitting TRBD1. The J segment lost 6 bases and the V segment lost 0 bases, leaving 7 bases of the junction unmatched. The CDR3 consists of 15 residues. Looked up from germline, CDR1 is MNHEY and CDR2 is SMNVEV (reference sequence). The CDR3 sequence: CASSLSGQAVSEQYF. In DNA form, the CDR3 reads TGTGCCAGCAGTTTATCGGGACAGGCCGTCTCCGAGCAGTACTTC.

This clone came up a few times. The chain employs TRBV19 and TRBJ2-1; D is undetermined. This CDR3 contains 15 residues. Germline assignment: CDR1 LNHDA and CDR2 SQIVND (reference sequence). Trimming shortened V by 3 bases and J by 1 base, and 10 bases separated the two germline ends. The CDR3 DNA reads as TGTGCCAGTAGTATCAGGCAGGTTTCCTACAATGAGCAGTTCTTC. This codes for CASSIRQVSYNEQFF. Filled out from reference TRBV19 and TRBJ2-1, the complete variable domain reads DGGITQSPKYLFRKEGQNVTLSCEQNLNHDAMYWYRQDPGQGLRLIYYSQIVNDFQKGDIAEGYSVSREKKESFPLTVTSAQKNPTAFYLCASSIRQVSYNEQFFGPGTRLTVL.

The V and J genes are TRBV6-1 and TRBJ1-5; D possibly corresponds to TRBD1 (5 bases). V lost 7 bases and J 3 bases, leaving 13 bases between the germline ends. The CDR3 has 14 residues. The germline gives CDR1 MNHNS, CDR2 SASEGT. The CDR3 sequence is CASTDRGSNQPQHF. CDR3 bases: TGTGCCAGCACGGACCGGGGCTCCAATCAGCCCCAGCATTTT.

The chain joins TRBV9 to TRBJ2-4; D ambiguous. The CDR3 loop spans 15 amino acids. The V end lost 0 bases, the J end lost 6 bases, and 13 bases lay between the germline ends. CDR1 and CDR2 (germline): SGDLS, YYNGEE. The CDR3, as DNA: TGTGCCAGCAGCGTAGTTCCGGACCGGGCAAACATTCAGTACTTC. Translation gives CASSVVPDRANIQYF.

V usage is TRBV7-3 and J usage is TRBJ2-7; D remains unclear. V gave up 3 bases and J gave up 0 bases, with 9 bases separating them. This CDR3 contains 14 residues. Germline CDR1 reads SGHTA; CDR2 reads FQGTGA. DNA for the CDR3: TGTGCCAGCAGCTTCGGGCCCAACTCCTACGAGCAGTACTTC. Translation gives CASSFGPNSYEQYF. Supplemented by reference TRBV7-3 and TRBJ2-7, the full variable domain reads GAGVSQTPSNKVTEKGKYVELRCDPISGHTALYWYRQSLGQGPEFLIYFQGTGAADDSGLPNDRFFAVRPEGSVSTLKIQRTERGDSAVYLCASSFGPNSYEQYFGPGTRLTVT.

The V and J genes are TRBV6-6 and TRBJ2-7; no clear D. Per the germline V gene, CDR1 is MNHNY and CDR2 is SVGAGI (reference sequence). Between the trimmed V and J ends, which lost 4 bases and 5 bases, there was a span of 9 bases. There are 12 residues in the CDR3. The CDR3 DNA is TGTGCCAGCAGTTGGTCTGCCAACGAGCAGTACTTC. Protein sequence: CASSWSANEQYF.

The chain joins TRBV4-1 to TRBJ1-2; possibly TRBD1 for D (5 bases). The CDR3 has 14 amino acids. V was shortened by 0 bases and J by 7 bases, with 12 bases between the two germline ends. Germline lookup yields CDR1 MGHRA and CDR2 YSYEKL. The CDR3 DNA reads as TGCGCCAGCAGCCAAGATGGGTGGGACGGTGGCTACACCTTC. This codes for CASSQDGWDGGYTF.

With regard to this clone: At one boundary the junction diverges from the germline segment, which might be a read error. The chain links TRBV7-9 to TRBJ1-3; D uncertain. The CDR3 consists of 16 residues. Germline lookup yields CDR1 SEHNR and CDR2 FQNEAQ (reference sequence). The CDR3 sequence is CASNLVRESSGNTIYF. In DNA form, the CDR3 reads TGTGCCAGCAACTTAGTCCGTGAGAGCTCTGGAAACACCATATATTTT.